The present entry profiles one T cell receptor beta chain with its context. This clone was recorded once. The antigen it recognizes is unknown. Base-call qualities are not available, and no considerably larger clone is one nucleotide away. After extraction using the QIAamp DNA Blood Mini Kit, genomic DNA was sent off for immunoSEQ repertoire analysis. Multiplex PCR was used to amplify CDR3 regions from a standard amount of genomic DNA template. An Illumina platform was used to sequence the PCR products. Regarding the original processing steps: Sequences were mapped to a reference, using V, D and J gene definitions from IMGT. Closely related sequences were merged by a nearest-neighbor clustering algorithm so that PCR and sequencing errors were removed. V, D and J usage in productive unique and total sequences was analyzed using ImmunoSEQ Analyzer tools and R version 3.6.1. Entries here come from immuneACCESS through TCRdb and include only in-frame sequences with V and J called. Some clones fail to appear in such tables; in the studies checked, an unresolved V gene covers under half of the shortfall, and the cause of the remainder is unknown. The V and J calls and clone size come from that table; D and trimming were worked out from the DNA. For this sample there are approximately 2,500 clones; around 86% appear just once. Of the sample, around 19% falls within the top ten clones.

Fewer naive CD4 and especially CD8 T cells, with expanded effector memory subpopulations, were found in the patients. Before TCR sequencing, CD3+CD4+ T cells were sorted from fresh PBMCs. The CDR3 spans 13 residues, from the cysteine through the phenylalanine. Only the CDR3 region is kept as DNA, spanning 39 bases read in frame from base 1. Looking up the germline V gene yields CDR1 SGHNT and CDR2 YENEEA. V gives up 4 bases and J gives up 7 bases, and the segment between their germline ends measures 8 bases. This entry belongs to a study of immunodeficiency (dated by TCRdb to between 2018 and 2021). Regarding the study in general: Repertoire analysis was performed to search for VDJ recombination defects and oligoclonality.

Study-level results and caveats: CD4+ T cell V-J pairing and productive entropy appeared similar between patients and controls. Severe oligoclonality, as judged by top-100 and total clonotype frequencies, was observed in patient CD8+ T cells but not in patient CD4+ T cells. In entropy comparisons, n=3 (open circles) was shown for patients versus healthy controls, and a thymic development effect was only suggested as possible.

This chain joins TRBV11-3 to TRBJ1-6, and perhaps TRBD1 as D gene, on 6 matching bases. Sequences were obtained from CD4+ T cells from blood. The TCR comes from a woman in her late teens or twenties with POLD1 deficiency. The DNA sequence is TGTGCCAGCAGCTCCCAGGGGAATTCACCCCTCCACTTT. Protein translation: CASSSQGNSPLHF. With the rest looked up from the reference TRBV11-3 and TRBJ1-6 genes rather than sequenced, the full variable domain is EAGVVQSPRYKIIEKKQPVAFWCNPISGHNTLYWYLQNLGQGPELLIRYENEEAVDDSQLPKDRFSAERLKGVDSTLKIQPAELGDSAVYLCASSSQGNSPLHFGNGTRLTVT.